The source of this T cell receptor beta chain is a study of graft-versus-host responses after intestinal transplantation. Whole-study context: Uniformly, recipients were administered anti-thymocyte globulin induction with subsequent tacrolimus and steroids for 2 to 3 years.

The CDR3 spans 15 residues. After removal of 8 bases from V and 5 bases from J, the junction contained 9 bases not matched to a gene. Germline V gene lookup returns CDR1 MNHEY and CDR2 SVGAGI. Only in-frame clones appear in the TCRdb table, and some are missing; sequencing was by immunoSEQ multiplex PCR. Of some 15,000 clones listed, more than 85% are singletons. The receptor's source is a human patient who received an intestinal transplant, so some T cells may come from the graft donor. This material consisted of PBMCs, taken 1032 days after intestinal transplantation. The rearrangement uses TRBV6-5 and TRBJ1-6, with 7 bases fitting TRBD1. Here the CDR3 reads CASGQDRTNNSPLHF. CDR3 sequence (DNA): TGTGCCAGCGGCCAGGACAGGACAAATAATTCACCCCTCCACTTT.